Listed here are 23 T cell receptor beta chains from one sample, sequenced in a study of cytotoxic CD8 clonotypes in ibrutinib-treated CLL (dated by TCRdb to the early 2020s). The library was obtained by the immunoSEQ multiplex PCR assay. TCRdb's version of the immuneACCESS table is confined to in-frame rearrangements and falls short of the full clone set. An unresolved V gene accounts for under half of the shortfall where checked; the remainder is of unknown origin. This sample is represented by 150,000 to 200,000 clones; about 88% of them were singletons. The top ten hold 3% to 3.5% of the sample. The time point label on this specimen signifies: progressive disease on ibrutinib. Sequencing used PBMCs, obtained at disease progression, from a patient treated with ibrutinib. The receptors shown here come from a human donor with chronic lymphocytic leukemia.

This rearrangement joins TRBV6-1 to TRBJ2-7; 10 bases align to TRBD2. V gave up 6 bases and J gave up 4 bases; unmatched junction bases: 9. Germline-derived CDR1 and CDR2 are MNHNS and SASEGT. The CDR3 consists of 15 residues. This CDR3 reads CASSSQGLASYEQYF. DNA for the CDR3: TGTGCCAGCAGCTCACAGGGACTAGCGTCATACGAGCAGTACTTC.

This chain links TRBV7-3 with TRBJ2-1; 8 nucleotides align to TRBD2. Germline lookup yields CDR1 SGHTA and CDR2 FQGTGA. The V segment lost 5 bases and the J segment 8 bases; nucleotides outside the gene matches: 11. CDR3 length: 15 residues. For the CDR3, the DNA is TGTGCCAGCAGCCCCATCGGGACTAGTTCAGATGAGCAGTTCTTC. Translation gives CASSPIGTSSDEQFF.

The chain recombines TRBV30 with TRBJ2-7; D perhaps matches TRBD1 (5 bases). The V gene lost 0 bases and the J gene lost 3 bases, with 9 bases spanning the gap. The CDR3 totals 13 residues. Germline-derived CDR1 and CDR2 are GTSNPN and SVGIG (reference sequence). In DNA form, the CDR3 reads TGTGCCTGGAGTGTTTGGGGCCGCTACGAGCAGTACTTC. The encoded protein is CAWSVWGRYEQYF.

The rearrangement links TRBV19 to TRBJ2-1; TRBD1 matches at 9 bases. CDR3 size: 14 residues. Germline V gene data show CDR1 as LNHDA and CDR2 as SQIVND (reference sequence). The V and J ends lost 7 bases and 2 bases, in that order; junction bases with no gene match: 3. The CDR3 region is CASNDRGAYNEQFF. The CDR3 nucleotides are TGTGCCAGTAACGACAGGGGGGCCTACAATGAGCAGTTCTTC.

The chain carries TRBV7-6 and TRBJ2-6; 8 bases map to TRBD1. The germline V gene has CDR1 SGHVS and CDR2 FNYEAQ. V shed 5 bases and J 1 base; nucleotides not matched to a gene: 4. The CDR3 spans 16 residues. CDR3 in DNA: TGTGCCAGCAGCACAGGGGGACATTCTGGGGCCAACGTCCTGACTTTC. It yields the protein CASSTGGHSGANVLTF.

The rearrangement links TRBV6-1 to TRBJ1-5, with D possibly matching TRBD1 (5 bases). Per germline, CDR1 MNHNS and CDR2 SASEGT. Deletions cut 1 base from V and 3 bases from J, with 16 bases between. The CDR3 contains 17 residues. CDR3 amino acids: CASSEERTRVFNQPQHF. As DNA, the CDR3 is TGTGCCAGCAGTGAAGAAAGGACAAGGGTCTTCAATCAGCCCCAGCATTTT.

J is TRBJ1-4 and V is TRBV19, with D possibly matching TRBD1 (5 bases). V shed 5 bases and J shed 11 bases, with 18 bases lying between them. Germline CDR1 and CDR2: LNHDA and SQIVND (reference sequence). The CDR3 runs to 14 residues. CDR3: CASSLRRDGEKLFF. DNA of the CDR3: TGTGCCAGTAGTCTACGGAGGGACGGGGAGAAACTGTTTTTT.

This chain links TRBV19 with TRBJ2-2; no definite D call. CDR3 length: 14 residues. Trimming took off 5 bases at V and 4 bases at J, with 11 bases between the two ends. Germline V gene lookup returns CDR1 LNHDA and CDR2 SQIVND (reference sequence). The CDR3 protein is CASSRLRTTGELFF. The CDR3, as DNA: TGTGCCAGTAGTCGCCTTAGGACCACCGGGGAGCTGTTTTTT.

The chain couples TRBV18 to TRBJ2-2, with 13 bases fitting TRBD2. CDR1 is KGHSH, CDR2 LQKENI, per germline. The CDR3 contains 15 residues. V was pared by 3 bases and J by 6 bases, with 1 base of the junction left unmatched. The CDR3 DNA reads as TGTGCCAGCTCACCCGGACTAGCGGGGGCCGGGGAGCTGTTTTTT. As protein: CASSPGLAGAGELFF. The full variable domain, completed using reference TRBV18 and TRBJ2-2, is NAGVMQNPRHLVRRRGQEARLRCSPMKGHSHVYWYRQLPEEGLKFMVYLQKENIIDESGMPKERFSAEFPKEGPSILRIQQVVRGDSAAYFCASSPGLAGAGELFFGEGSRLTVL.

The rearrangement joins TRBV4-2 to TRBJ2-3; TRBD2 aligns across 10 bases. This CDR3 comprises 16 residues. Germline V gene sequence: CDR1 LGHNA, CDR2 YNFKEQ. J was trimmed by 0 bases and V by 5 bases; bases with no gene match: 5. CDR3 sequence (DNA): TGTGCCAGCAGCTCCAGACTAGCGGGCAGCACAGATACGCAGTATTTT. It is translated as CASSSRLAGSTDTQYF.

The genes are TRBV2 and TRBJ1-5, with D possibly TRBD1 on 5 matching bases. This CDR3 has 17 amino acids. Germline V gene sequence: CDR1 SNHLY, CDR2 FYNNEI. V lost 3 bases and J 0 bases, leaving 15 bases between the germline ends. The CDR3 loop reads CASSDGWGPNSNQPQHF. The CDR3 DNA sequence: TGTGCCAGCAGTGATGGGTGGGGACCGAATAGCAATCAGCCCCAGCATTTT.

J is TRBJ2-2 and V is TRBV19; 14 bases match TRBD2. The V gene's germline CDR1 is LNHDA and CDR2 SQIVND (reference sequence). The CDR3 extends over 19 amino acids. The V gene end was trimmed by 5 bases and the J gene end by 5 bases; junction bases not matched to a gene: 13. In nucleotides, the CDR3 is TGTGCCAGTAGTGCCTTGGGACTAGCGGGAGTTTCGACTACCGGGGAGCTGTTTTTT. Amino acids: CASSALGLAGVSTTGELFF.

This chain joins TRBV18 and TRBJ2-7, with 9 bases aligning to TRBD1. Trimming removed 3 bases from V and 5 bases from J; junction bases left unmatched: 2. Per the germline V gene, CDR1 is KGHSH and CDR2 is LQKENI. This CDR3 is 13 amino acids long. CDR3 in DNA: TGTGCCAGCTCACCTACAGGGGGCAACGAGCAGTACTTC. Protein product: CASSPTGGNEQYF.

The chain recombines TRBV30 with TRBJ2-7; 9 nucleotides agree with TRBD2. This CDR3 is 14 amino acids long. The V segment lost 5 bases and the J segment 3 bases; nucleotides outside the gene matches: 8. CDR1 and CDR2 from the germline V gene are GTSNPN and SVGIG (reference sequence). CDR3 bases: TGTGCCTGGGGGGTAGCGGGAGAGTTCTACGAGCAGTACTTC. Translation gives CAWGVAGEFYEQYF.

The chain has TRBV9 and TRBJ1-2; 7 nucleotides agree with TRBD1. Unmatched junction bases numbered 8, after V lost 0 bases and J lost 6 bases. The germline V gene encodes CDR1 SGDLS and CDR2 YYNGEE. The CDR3 contains 15 residues. The CDR3 loop is CASSVEGRGTNGYTF. The CDR3 bases are TGTGCCAGCAGCGTAGAGGGCAGGGGGACGAATGGCTACACCTTC.

There are a few counts of this clone. The V and J genes are TRBV18 and TRBJ1-2; 9 bases are shared with TRBD1. V lost 5 bases and J lost 4; bases outside the gene matches: 5. The CDR3 is 14 residues long. Per germline, CDR1 KGHSH and CDR2 LQKENI. This CDR3 is CASSLQGAGYGYTF. CDR3 coding DNA: TGTGCCAGCTCATTACAGGGGGCTGGCTATGGCTACACCTTC.

This chain links TRBV7-7 with TRBJ2-3, with unresolved D. V lost 4 bases to trimming and J lost 2 bases, with 7 bases between them. Germline V gene lookup returns CDR1 SSHAT and CDR2 FNYEAQ (reference sequence). This CDR3 spans 13 amino acids. The CDR3 bases are TGTGCCAGCAGCTCCCCAAACACAGATACGCAGTATTTT. Its translation: CASSSPNTDTQYF.

The J gene is TRBJ2-5, the V gene TRBV5-1, with D unresolved. The J call may not be correct, given that the DNA end is closer to TRBJ2-7. This CDR3 comprises 14 residues. Germline values: CDR1 SGHRS, CDR2 YFSETQ. CDR3 bases: TGCGCCAGCAGCTTGGACGGATTCTCCTACGAGCAGTACTTC. Translated: CASSLDGFSYEQYF.

Turning to this clone: The sample contains more than one DNA sequence encoding this CDR3. The chain has TRBV27 and TRBJ1-1; D unclear. Germline CDR1 and CDR2: MNHEY and SMNVEV (reference sequence). V lost 3 bases and J lost 4, with 6 bases in between. CDR3 length: 12 amino acids. CDR3 nucleotide sequence: TGTGCCAGCAGTTTCCGGGGCACTGAAGCTTTCTTT. Its protein product is CASSFRGTEAFF.

The table lists this clone with a count of one. The rearrangement links TRBV2 to TRBJ2-7, with no clear D. The CDR3 has 13 residues. V dropped 1 base and J dropped 3 bases, with 7 bases sitting between them. Germline values: CDR1 SNHLY, CDR2 FYNNEI. In DNA, the CDR3 is TGTGCCAGCAGTGAAGTAAGTTACTACGAGCAGTACTTC. Translation gives CASSEVSYYEQYF.

V usage is TRBV9 and J usage is TRBJ2-7; a possible D gene is TRBD2 (6 bases). This CDR3 is 14 amino acids long. Germline CDR1 reads SGDLS; CDR2 reads YYNGEE. V lost 0 bases and J 6 bases, leaving 13 bases between the germline ends. DNA of the CDR3: TGTGCCAGCAGCGTAGAGGAGGGGAGGACCGAGCAGTACTTC. Amino acid sequence: CASSVEEGRTEQYF. The full variable domain, rest sourced from reference TRBV9 and TRBJ2-7, is DSGVTQTPKHLITATGQRVTLRCSPRSGDLSVYWYQQSLDQGLQFLIQYYNGEERAKGNILERFSAQQFPDLHSELNLSSLELGDSALYFCASSVEEGRTEQYFGPGTRLTVT.

J is TRBJ2-1 and V is TRBV4-1, with 14 bases fitting TRBD2. The CDR3 totals 17 residues. From germline, CDR1 is MGHRA and CDR2 YSYEKL. The J segment lost 8 bases and the V segment lost 6 bases, leaving 12 bases of the junction unmatched. CDR3 loop: CASRHRGTSGSQHEQFF. The CDR3 DNA follows: TGCGCCAGCAGACACCGCGGGACTAGCGGGAGTCAACATGAGCAGTTCTTC.

V is TRBV29-1 and J is TRBJ2-1, with 7 bases identical to TRBD2. The trim removed 6 bases at V and 9 bases at J, leaving 5 bases unmatched. The CDR3 is 11 amino acids. Germline CDR1 reads SQVTM; CDR2 reads ANQGSEA. The DNA for the CDR3 is TGCAGCGTCCGGGGGGACTTTGAGCAGTTCTTC. Its protein product is CSVRGDFEQFF.